The 16 T cell receptor gamma chains in this list originate from one sample, sequenced in a study of γδ T cells in repeated Plasmodium falciparum infection. TCRdb re-called the multiplex PCR reads with CATT. The sample holds about 15,000 gamma-chain clones, approximately 1.5% seen once. Flow sorting of PBMC yielded separate Vgamma9/Vdelta2+ and Vdelta2-negative gammadelta T cell populations for bulk repertoire analysis. The sequencing sample was made of gamma-delta T cells from blood. All receptors come from a pool of human donors (malaria-infected and uninfected, not separated).

The table lists this clone with many counts. TCRdb's protein, taken from a much larger clone, differs from this DNA's translation at residue 10, likely owing to a read error; the protein displayed comes from the DNA. J is TRGJP and V is TRGV9. Assignment of the J gene here rests on matching the DNA to germline, because TCRdb gives none. CDR1 is GITISATS, CDR2 ISYDGTV, per germline (reference sequence). CDR3 length equals 15 residues. The chain's CDR3 is CALWATELGEKIKVF. The CDR3 DNA is TGTGCCTTGTGGGCGACTGAGTTGGGCGAAAAAATCAAGGTATTT.

This clone was observed a handful of times. A read error is the likely source, as a far larger clone sits one nucleotide away. This sample also contains other DNA sequences that code for the same CDR3. The rearrangement joins TRGV2 to TRGJ1 or TRGJ2. The J gene comes from matching the DNA to germline here; TCRdb lacks it. The CDR3 is 13 amino acids. Germline-derived CDR1 and CDR2 are EGSNGY and YDSYNSKV. The CDR3 DNA reads TGTGCAACCTGGGACGGGCCTCGCCATAAGAAACTCTTT. As protein: CATWDGPRHKKLF.

As regards this clone: Because the CDR3's place on the DNA is in doubt, the DNA is left out and the CDR3 is given as listed by TCRdb. V gene assignment gives TRGV9, but the J gene was left uncalled. Termini included, the CDR3 measures 33 amino acids. CDR1 is GITISATS and CDR2 is ISYDGTV in the germline V gene (reference sequence). The CDR3: CALWYSYRIIIRNSLAVEQHWLSQVSIGRIQHF.

This clone was recorded a few times. It differs at one base from a far larger clone, so likely a read error. This specimen includes other DNA sequences encoding the same CDR3. The chain employs TRGV9 and TRGJP2. No J gene was available from TCRdb, and it was assigned here by a germline match of the DNA. This CDR3 spans 15 amino acids. CDR1 and CDR2 (germline): GITISATS, ISYDGTV (reference sequence). The CDR3 DNA reads as TGCGCCTTGTGGGAGGCGGGGAGTAGTGATTGGATCAAGACGTTT. This gives the protein CALWEAGSSDWIKTF.

This clone has at least ten counts. A much larger clone is a single base away; this may be a read error. The rearrangement uses TRGV4 and TRGJ1 or TRGJ2. Losses at the gene ends were 6 bases for V and 15 bases for J; bases not matched to a gene: 11. This CDR3 has 10 residues. Germline loops: CDR1 EGSTGY, CDR2 YDSYTSSV. CDR3 nucleotide sequence: TGTGCCACCTGGACTCATTTTGGACTCTTT. Its protein is CATWTHFGLF.

On this clone itself: The protein given by TCRdb reflects a much larger clone and differs at residue 13 from this DNA's translation, likely from a read error; the protein shown is the DNA's translation. The chain couples TRGV9 to TRGJP. TCRdb offers no J gene call, so here the DNA was matched to germline to obtain one. The CDR3 has 17 amino acids. Looked up from germline, CDR1 is GITISATS and CDR2 is ISYDGTV (reference sequence). The CDR3 region has the DNA TGTGCCTTGTGGGAGGTGCTTGAAGAGTTGGGCAAAAGAATCAAGGTATTT. Amino acids: CALWEVLEELGKRIKVF.

This clone showed up just a few times. The TCRdb record carries a much larger clone's protein, which differs from this DNA's translation at residue 6; a read error is the likely cause, and the protein listed here is the DNA translation. This sequence joins TRGV4 and TRGJ1 or TRGJ2. Here the J gene came from matching the DNA to germline, since TCRdb omits it. Germline V gene lookup returns CDR1 EGSTGY and CDR2 YDSYTSSV. The junction had 13 bases not matched to a gene; V was cut back by 3 bases and J by 11 bases. The CDR3 loop spans 13 amino acids. The CDR3 DNA is TGTGCCACCTGGGATTGTTTAGGGAGGGAGAAACTCTTT. Translating it yields CATWDCLGREKLF.

The table lists this clone with many counts. TCRdb's protein for this DNA is that of a much larger clone and differs from the translation at residue 3, likely a read error; the protein shown is the DNA translation. The V call is TRGV4, the J call TRGJ1 or TRGJ2. The CDR3 consists of 15 residues. CDR1 is EGSTGY and CDR2 is YDSYTSSV in the germline V gene. The CDR3 sequence: CAAWDGSEGYYKKLF. The CDR3, as DNA: TGTGCCGCCTGGGATGGGTCCGAGGGTTATTATAAGAAACTCTTT.

This clone was found many times. It is likely a read error: a sequence one base away is far more abundant. At the DNA level, this CDR3 is encoded by other sequences in the same sample as well. The CDR3 loop reads CALWVRVGFKIF. The DNA of the CDR3 is TGTGCCTTATGGGTCCGGGTGGGGTTCAAGATATTT. The chain has TRGV9 and TRGJP1. The J gene was missing in TCRdb and was found by matching the end of the DNA to germline. The CDR3 sequence is 12 residues long. The germline V gene has CDR1 GITISATS and CDR2 ISYDGTV (reference sequence).

This clone is medium-sized (0.01 to 0.1%) in the sample. The sample carries other DNA sequences with the same CDR3. The chain has TRGV4 and TRGJP. J was trimmed by 4 bases and V by 4 bases; bases with no gene match: 4. In germline, CDR1 is EGSTGY, CDR2 YDSYTSSV. CDR3 length: 16 amino acids. CDR3 nucleotides: TGTGCCACCTGGGAGATACAAGAGTTGGGCAAAAAAATCAAGGTATTT. It codes for CATWEIQELGKKIKVF.

This clone was seen a few times. TCRdb's protein for this DNA is that of a much larger clone and differs from the translation at residue 3, likely a read error; the protein shown is the DNA translation. The rearrangement uses TRGV8 and TRGJ1 or TRGJ2. TCRdb does not report a J gene; here it was assigned by matching the DNA to germline references. The CDR3 totals 11 residues. Germline CDR1 and CDR2: VENAVY and YDSYNSRV. For the CDR3, the DNA is TGTGCCGCCTGGGCCCTGGTTAAGAAACTCTTT. Protein product: CAAWALVKKLF.

This clone appeared a few times. TCRdb's listed protein matches a much larger clone and diverges from this DNA's translation at residue 8, likely through a read error; the protein shown comes from the DNA. V gene TRGV3 combines with J gene TRGJ1 or TRGJ2. TCRdb records no J gene; here it was assigned by comparing the DNA to germline. The CDR3 has 12 residues. CDR1 VTNTFY and CDR2 YDVSTARD come from the germline V gene (reference sequence). The V segment lost 6 bases and the J segment 9 bases; nucleotides outside the gene matches: 11. Written as DNA, the CDR3 is TGTGCCACCTGGAGATGCCAAGGTAAGAAACTCTTT. Translating gives CATWRCQGKKLF.

This clone was seen at least ten times. This DNA's translation differs at residue 9 from TCRdb's protein, which comes from a much larger clone; a read error is likely, and the protein shown is translated from the DNA. The J gene is TRGJ1 or TRGJ2, the V gene TRGV4. Germline CDR1 is EGSTGY and CDR2 is YDSYTSSV. The CDR3 is made up of 12 amino acids. CDR3 protein: CATWALRYRKLF. The CDR3 nucleotides are TGTGCCACCTGGGCCCTGCGGTATAGGAAACTCTTT.

This clone was found a few times. A far larger clone is one nucleotide away, so this likely arose from a read error. The limits of the CDR3 on the DNA are not certain, so only TCRdb's listed CDR3 is given. The J gene was not called, though the V gene is TRGV9. With termini counted, the CDR3 has 30 amino acids. Germline-derived CDR1 and CDR2 are GITISATS and ISYDGTV (reference sequence). The CDR3 here is CALWEAEIRNSLAVEQHWLSQVSIGRIQHF.

Concerning this clone: TCRdb assigns this DNA the protein of a much larger clone, which departs from its translation at residue 2; this likely reflects a read error, and the protein shown comes from translating the DNA. V is TRGV4 and J is TRGJ1 or TRGJ2. Here the J gene was assigned by germline matching of the DNA, as TCRdb has none. Germline V CDR1 and CDR2: EGSTGY, YDSYTSSV. The CDR3 loop spans 13 amino acids. This CDR3 is CTTWARGYYKKLF. DNA for the CDR3: TGTACCACCTGGGCCAGAGGTTATTATAAGAAACTCTTT.

This clone was counted ten times or more. With a far larger clone one base away, a read error is the likely cause. The chain combines TRGV3 with TRGJ1 or TRGJ2. Trimming took 3 bases from V and 1 from J; bases not matched to a gene: 3. CDR1 and CDR2 from the germline V gene are VTNTFY and YDVSTARD (reference sequence). The CDR3 covers 13 residues. CDR3 DNA: TGTGCCACCTGGGACGCCAATTATTATAAGAAACTCTTT. Translation: CATWDANYYKKLF.